This T cell receptor beta chain is from a study of CD8 T cells in ankylosing spondylitis. MiXCR, applied by TCRdb to the 5' RACE reads, yields one record per CDR3 protein. The table shows about 220,000 distinct CDR3 sequences, with 10% occurring only once. V lost 4 bases and J lost 2, with 13 bases in between. This CDR3 region has 14 residues. In germline, CDR1 is GTSNPN, CDR2 SVGIG (reference sequence). This clonotype was observed many times. Sequencing was done on a sample of blood, either unsorted or a sorted T cell fraction (not recorded which). The receptor was isolated from a male donor with ankylosing spondylitis or in good health (not recorded which). The rearrangement joins TRBV30 to TRBJ2-3, with a possible D match to TRBD2 (5 bases). The CDR3 DNA follows: TGTGCCTGGAACGTCGGGGATTTCACAGATACGCAGTATTTT. Translation gives CAWNVGDFTDTQYF.